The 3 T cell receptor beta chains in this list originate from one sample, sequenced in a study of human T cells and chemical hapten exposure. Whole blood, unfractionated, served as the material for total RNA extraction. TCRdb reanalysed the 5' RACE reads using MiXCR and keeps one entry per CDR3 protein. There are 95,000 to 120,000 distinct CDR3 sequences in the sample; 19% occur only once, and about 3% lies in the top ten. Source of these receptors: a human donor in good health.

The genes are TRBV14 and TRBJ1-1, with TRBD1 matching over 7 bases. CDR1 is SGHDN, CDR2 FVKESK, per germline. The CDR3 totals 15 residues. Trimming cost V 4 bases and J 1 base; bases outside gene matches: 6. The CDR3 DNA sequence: TGTGCCAGCAGCCGAAGAACAGGGGCGAACACTGAAGCTTTCTTT. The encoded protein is CASSRRTGANTEAFF.

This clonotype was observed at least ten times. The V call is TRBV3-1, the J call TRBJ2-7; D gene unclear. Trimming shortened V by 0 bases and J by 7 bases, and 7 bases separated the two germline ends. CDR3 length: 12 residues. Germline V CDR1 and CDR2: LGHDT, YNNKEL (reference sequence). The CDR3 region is CASSQEQWEQYF. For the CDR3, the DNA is TGTGCCAGCAGCCAAGAACAGTGGGAGCAGTACTTC.

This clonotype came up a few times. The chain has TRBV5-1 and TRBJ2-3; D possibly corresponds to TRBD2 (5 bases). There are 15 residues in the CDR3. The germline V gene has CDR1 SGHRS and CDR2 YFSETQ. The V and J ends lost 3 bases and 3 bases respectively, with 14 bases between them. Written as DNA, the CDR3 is TGCGCCAGCAGCTCTTCACTAGGCGGTACAGATACGCAGTATTTT. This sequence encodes CASSSSLGGTDTQYF.